Listed below are T cell receptor beta chains from one sample, sequenced in a study of blood T cells in healthy people across ages. Each CDR3 protein gets one entry after TCRdb re-called the 5' RACE reads with MiXCR. This sample has over a million distinct CDR3 sequences, with 35% to 50% found just once. The sample taken for sequencing was blood. These receptors came from a woman aged 55-69 years in good health. CDR3s leave out the opening cysteine and the closing phenylalanine or tryptophan. Fields, in order: CDR3 protein, clone size, J gene, V gene. Part of the rows lack a size; the others show once, few, many or a class for expanded clones.

CDR3: ASKILLAGNYEQY; size: -; J: TRBJ2-7; V: TRBV6-1
CDR3: ASGRTGYGYT; size: -; J: TRBJ1-2; V: TRBV12-5
CDR3: ACSVGGSGYEQY; size: -; J: TRBJ2-7; V: TRBV9
CDR3: ASSPRAVYNEQF; size: -; J: TRBJ2-1; V: TRBV6-5
CDR3: ASSQKRETQY; size: few; J: TRBJ2-5; V: TRBV3-1
CDR3: AISALDSENTEAF; size: -; J: TRBJ1-1; V: TRBV10-3
CDR3: ATSRDMGQGEQY; size: few; J: TRBJ2-7; V: TRBV15
CDR3: ASSGKLAGGLVGSYEQY; size: few; J: TRBJ2-7; V: TRBV6-1
CDR3: ASSHAGANRADTQY; size: -; J: TRBJ2-3; V: TRBV6-6
CDR3: ASSQDLLREQY; size: -; J: TRBJ2-5; V: TRBV3-1
CDR3: ASSFLQTQETQY; size: once; J: TRBJ2-5; V: TRBV5-1
CDR3: ASSQAFRGRAESDTQY; size: -; J: TRBJ2-3; V: TRBV4-1
CDR3: ATSELGRLPQY; size: few; J: TRBJ2-5; V: TRBV24-1
CDR3: ATAGTQPYEQY; size: -; J: TRBJ2-7; V: TRBV27
CDR3: ASSRQGYPPGEQY; size: once; J: -; V: TRBV28
CDR3: ASAGNTDTQY; size: -; J: TRBJ2-3; V: TRBV28
CDR3: ASSYERASGLYEQY; size: -; J: TRBJ2-7; V: TRBV6-5
CDR3: ASSDTGGRNIQY; size: few; J: TRBJ2-4; V: TRBV28
CDR3: ASSAGTLGTDTQY; size: -; J: TRBJ2-3; V: TRBV5-1
CDR3: ASSLTSVNNEQF; size: few; J: TRBJ2-1; V: TRBV5-1
CDR3: ATSRGLEEHNEQF; size: once; J: TRBJ2-1; V: TRBV15
CDR3: ASSSPSQPQH; size: few; J: TRBJ1-5; V: TRBV12-3/TRBV12-4
CDR3: ASSYQIDEQF; size: -; J: TRBJ2-1; V: TRBV12-3/TRBV12-4
CDR3: ASSVAGAGPHTDTQY; size: -; J: TRBJ2-3; V: TRBV9
CDR3: ASRHLSGGREQY; size: -; J: TRBJ2-7; V: TRBV12-3/TRBV12-4
CDR3: ASSSGTASEQY; size: -; J: TRBJ2-7; V: TRBV7-9
CDR3: ASSFQGAVNEQY; size: -; J: TRBJ2-7; V: TRBV5-1
CDR3: ASSLLGQARHSPLH; size: -; J: TRBJ1-6; V: TRBV27
CDR3: ASSRTGTRNGYT; size: -; J: TRBJ1-2; V: TRBV7-6
CDR3: ASSLGDPSYNEQF; size: few; J: TRBJ2-1; V: TRBV6-2/TRBV6-3
CDR3: ASSSPGLAGGREYEQY; size: -; J: TRBJ2-7; V: TRBV12-1
CDR3: ASSPRPREILATQY; size: few; J: TRBJ2-5; V: TRBV28
CDR3: AISELAGGGDTQY; size: -; J: TRBJ2-3; V: TRBV10-3